This T cell receptor (beta chain) was sequenced for a study of cytomegalovirus exposure and HLA in healthy donors. The V end lost 4 bases, the J end lost 4 bases, and 7 bases lay between the germline ends. CDR3 length: 12 residues. Germline V gene lookup returns CDR1 LNHDA and CDR2 SQIVND (reference sequence). 13 Jbeta primers and 60 Vbeta primers were used for the PCR. Profiling relied on immunoSEQ multiplex PCR, and the TCRdb table lists in-frame clones only, not all of them. This table has some 200,000 clones, 80% appearing once. This clone was detected once. No antigen is known for it. Study conclusions and caveats: Most TCR sequences showed up rarely, but some public TCRs showed up in many donors. No immune exposure information besides CMV serostatus was available.

The specimen sequenced was PBMCs. This receptor was identified in a boy younger than 18 in good health and CMV-seronegative. The chain combines TRBV19 with TRBJ1-2; D is ambiguous. CDR3 region: CASSTTVYGYTF. The CDR3 coding sequence is TGTGCCAGTAGTACTACAGTCTATGGCTACACCTTC.